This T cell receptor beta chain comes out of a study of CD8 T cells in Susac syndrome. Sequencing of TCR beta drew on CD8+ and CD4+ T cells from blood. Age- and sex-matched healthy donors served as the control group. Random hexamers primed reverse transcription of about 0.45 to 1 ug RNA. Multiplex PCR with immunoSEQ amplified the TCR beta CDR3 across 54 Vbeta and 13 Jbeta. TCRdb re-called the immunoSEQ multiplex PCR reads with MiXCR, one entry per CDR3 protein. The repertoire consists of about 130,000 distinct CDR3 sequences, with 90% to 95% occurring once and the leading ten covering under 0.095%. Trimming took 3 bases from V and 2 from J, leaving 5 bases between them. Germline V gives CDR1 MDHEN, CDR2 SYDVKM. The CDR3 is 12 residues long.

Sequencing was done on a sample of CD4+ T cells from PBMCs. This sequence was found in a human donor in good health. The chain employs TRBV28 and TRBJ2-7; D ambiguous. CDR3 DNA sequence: TGTGCCAGCAGTTTGTGGACCTACGAGCAGTACTTC. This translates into CASSLWTYEQYF.